These T cell receptor beta chains were read from a single sample in a study of esophageal squamous cell carcinoma under preoperative chemotherapy. TCRdb redid the calling of the PCR reads with MiXCR, one entry per CDR3 protein. The top ten hold 13% to 15% of the sample, which has about 6,600 distinct CDR3 sequences, 32% seen once. This sample was gathered from a patient given preoperative chemotherapy. The receptors originated from a human donor with esophageal squamous cell carcinoma. The donor label of this sample is uncertain. CDR3s include the opening cysteine and the closing phenylalanine or tryptophan. The order of the fields is V gene, clone size, D gene, J gene, CDR3 protein, CDR3 DNA. D genes are given only for firm matches. The listing skips clone size in some rows; elsewhere it reads once, few, many or a size class.

V gene: TRBV7-2; clone size: many; D gene: TRBD1; J gene: TRBJ2-1; CDR3 protein: CASSSTGTGSYEQFF; CDR3 DNA: TGTGCCAGCAGCTCTACCGGGACAGGGTCATACGAGCAGTTCTTC
V gene: TRBV3-1; clone size: once; D gene: -; J gene: TRBJ2-4; CDR3 protein: CASSQVSSMGPAKNIQYF; CDR3 DNA: TGTGCCAGCAGCCAAGTGTCTAGCATGGGCCCTGCCAAAAACATTCAGTACTTC
V gene: TRBV5-4; clone size: -; D gene: TRBD2; J gene: TRBJ2-1; CDR3 protein: CGSSFGLAGVVGYNEQFF; CDR3 DNA: TGTGGCAGCAGCTTTGGACTAGCGGGAGTTGTCGGGTACAATGAGCAGTTCTTC
V gene: TRBV5-5; clone size: many; D gene: -; J gene: TRBJ2-1; CDR3 protein: CASSNNDYNEQFF; CDR3 DNA: TGTGCCAGCAGCAACAACGACTACAATGAGCAGTTCTTC
V gene: TRBV11-2; clone size: many; D gene: -; J gene: TRBJ2-7; CDR3 protein: CASSLVPDSSYEQYF; CDR3 DNA: TGTGCCAGCAGCTTAGTCCCGGACTCTTCCTACGAGCAGTACTTC
V gene: TRBV6-1; clone size: -; D gene: -; J gene: TRBJ2-3; CDR3 protein: CASRSVRGGEELF; CDR3 DNA: TGTGCCAGCCGGAGCGTGAGGGGAGGTGAGGAGTTGTTC
V gene: TRBV7-3; clone size: -; D gene: -; J gene: TRBJ1-6; CDR3 protein: CASSSGGYNSPLHF; CDR3 DNA: TGTGCCAGCAGCTCGGGAGGTTATAATTCACCCCTCCACTTT
V gene: TRBV7-6; clone size: -; D gene: -; J gene: TRBJ2-2; CDR3 protein: CGSSVGTGELFF; CDR3 DNA: TGTGGCAGCAGCGTAGGCACCGGGGAGCTGTTTTTT
V gene: TRBV7-8; clone size: -; D gene: TRBD2; J gene: TRBJ2-1; CDR3 protein: CASSAPSSGRQETQFF; CDR3 DNA: TGTGCCAGCAGCGCGCCCTCGAGCGGGAGGCAGGAGACCCAGTTCTTC
V gene: TRBV7-2; clone size: -; D gene: TRBD2; J gene: TRBJ2-1; CDR3 protein: CASGDSGFSERLF; CDR3 DNA: TGTGCCAGCGGCGATAGCGGGTTTAGTGAGCGGTTGTTC
V gene: TRBV12-3/TRBV12-4; clone size: many; D gene: -; J gene: TRBJ1-2; CDR3 protein: CASNTRVSTYTNYGYTF; CDR3 DNA: TGTGCCAGCAACACCAGGGTTTCGACCTACACTAACTATGGCTACACCTTC
V gene: TRBV12-3/TRBV12-4; clone size: many; D gene: -; J gene: TRBJ1-1; CDR3 protein: CASSLSRSANTEAFF; CDR3 DNA: TGTGCCAGCAGTTTATCCCGTTCAGCAAACACTGAAGCTTTCTTT
V gene: TRBV12-3/TRBV12-4; clone size: medium-sized; D gene: -; J gene: TRBJ2-3; CDR3 protein: CASSNGQAQYF; CDR3 DNA: TGTGCCAGCAGTAATGGGCAGGCGCAGTATTTT
V gene: TRBV12-3/TRBV12-4; clone size: -; D gene: TRBD2; J gene: TRBJ2-7; CDR3 protein: CASRRTSGGYEQYF; CDR3 DNA: TGTGCCAGCAGAAGGACTAGCGGGGGTTACGAGCAGTACTTC
V gene: TRBV6-1; clone size: many; D gene: TRBD1; J gene: TRBJ2-5; CDR3 protein: CASNLQGRETQYF; CDR3 DNA: TGTGCCAGCAACCTACAGGGGAGAGAGACCCAGTACTTC
V gene: TRBV6-5; clone size: -; D gene: -; J gene: TRBJ2-7; CDR3 protein: CASSLGAGGGYEQYF; CDR3 DNA: TGTGCCAGCAGTTTAGGCGCAGGGGGGGGCTACGAGCAGTACTTC
V gene: TRBV7-2; clone size: medium-sized; D gene: TRBD2; J gene: TRBJ2-1; CDR3 protein: CASSAHLAGALVTNNEQFF; CDR3 DNA: TGTGCCAGCAGCGCGCATCTAGCGGGAGCTTTAGTGACCAACAATGAGCAGTTCTTC
V gene: TRBV12-3/TRBV12-4; clone size: medium-sized; D gene: -; J gene: TRBJ2-5; CDR3 protein: CASSLTLSSQETQYF; CDR3 DNA: TGTGCCAGCAGTTTAACCCTCTCTAGCCAAGAGACCCAGTACTTC
V gene: TRBV27; clone size: large; D gene: TRBD2; J gene: TRBJ2-1; CDR3 protein: CASSFGGRAGYNEQFF; CDR3 DNA: TGTGCCAGCAGTTTCGGCGGGAGGGCCGGCTACAATGAGCAGTTCTTC
V gene: TRBV5-1; clone size: -; D gene: TRBD1; J gene: TRBJ1-3; CDR3 protein: CASSLGQGSSGNTIYF; CDR3 DNA: TGCGCCAGCAGCTTGGGACAGGGCTCCTCTGGAAACACCATATATTTT
V gene: TRBV12-3/TRBV12-4; clone size: -; D gene: -; J gene: TRBJ2-7; CDR3 protein: CASGPGLRSSYEQYF; CDR3 DNA: TGTGCAAGCGGTCCAGGACTGAGGAGCTCCTACGAGCAGTACTTC
V gene: TRBV7-8; clone size: medium-sized; D gene: TRBD2; J gene: TRBJ2-7; CDR3 protein: CASSLTQREDEQYF; CDR3 DNA: TGTGCCAGCAGCTTAACACAGCGGGAAGACGAGCAGTACTTC
V gene: TRBV7-2; clone size: medium-sized; D gene: TRBD2; J gene: TRBJ2-5; CDR3 protein: CASSRTSGSQETQYF; CDR3 DNA: TGTGCCAGCAGCCGGACTAGCGGGAGCCAAGAGACCCAGTACTTC
V gene: TRBV6-1; clone size: many; D gene: -; J gene: TRBJ2-1; CDR3 protein: CASSGGGQSETQFF; CDR3 DNA: TGTGCCAGCAGTGGGGGGGGACAGTCTGAGACCCAGTTCTTC
V gene: TRBV7-9; clone size: -; D gene: -; J gene: TRBJ2-1; CDR3 protein: CARSGGEQGAHEQFF; CDR3 DNA: TGTGCCAGGAGCGGGGGGGAACAGGGGGCGCATGAGCAGTTCTTC
V gene: TRBV7-9; clone size: -; D gene: TRBD1; J gene: TRBJ1-1; CDR3 protein: CASSLAQGASYTEAFF; CDR3 DNA: TGTGCCAGCAGCTTAGCCCAGGGGGCTAGTTACACTGAAGCTTTCTTT
V gene: TRBV12-3/TRBV12-4; clone size: many; D gene: -; J gene: TRBJ2-1; CDR3 protein: CASSGGSYEQFF; CDR3 DNA: TGTGCCAGCAGCGGGGGATCCTACGAGCAGTTCTTC
V gene: TRBV12-5; clone size: large; D gene: -; J gene: TRBJ2-7; CDR3 protein: CASALFASYEQYF; CDR3 DNA: TGTGCTAGTGCCCTTTTTGCTTCCTACGAGCAGTACTTC
V gene: TRBV27; clone size: -; D gene: TRBD2; J gene: TRBJ2-7; CDR3 protein: CASSLSRQGLADEQYF; CDR3 DNA: TGTGCCAGCAGTTTATCTCGTCAGGGACTAGCTGATGAGCAGTACTTC
V gene: TRBV12-3/TRBV12-4; clone size: many; D gene: -; J gene: TRBJ2-7; CDR3 protein: CASRSPGAVEQYF; CDR3 DNA: TGTGCCAGCAGATCTCCAGGGGCTGTCGAGCAGTACTTC
V gene: TRBV25-1; clone size: -; D gene: TRBD1; J gene: TRBJ2-7; CDR3 protein: CASSESNTAGGNEQYF; CDR3 DNA: TGTGCCAGCAGTGAATCAAATACGGCAGGGGGCAATGAGCAGTACTTC
V gene: TRBV6-1; clone size: medium-sized; D gene: -; J gene: TRBJ2-7; CDR3 protein: CASSEGLSYEQYF; CDR3 DNA: TGTGCCAGCAGTGAGGGACTTTCCTACGAGCAGTACTTC
V gene: TRBV7-6; clone size: medium-sized; D gene: -; J gene: TRBJ2-3; CDR3 protein: CASSLAVQVQGDTQYF; CDR3 DNA: TGTGCCAGCAGCTTAGCGGTACAGGTGCAGGGAGATACGCAGTATTTT
V gene: TRBV12-3/TRBV12-4; clone size: large; D gene: -; J gene: TRBJ2-1; CDR3 protein: CASSFLWNEQFF; CDR3 DNA: TGTGCCAGCAGTTTTCTGTGGAATGAGCAGTTCTTC
V gene: TRBV7-2; clone size: -; D gene: -; J gene: TRBJ1-1; CDR3 protein: CASSASPNTEAFF; CDR3 DNA: TGTGCCAGCAGCGCATCCCCCAACACTGAAGCTTTCTTT
V gene: TRBV28; clone size: many; D gene: -; J gene: TRBJ2-7; CDR3 protein: CASSPSYYEQYF; CDR3 DNA: TGTGCCAGCAGTCCTAGCTATTACGAGCAGTACTTC
V gene: TRBV6-5; clone size: medium-sized; D gene: TRBD2; J gene: TRBJ2-5; CDR3 protein: CASSLLAAQETQYF; CDR3 DNA: TGTGCCAGCAGCTTACTAGCGGCGCAAGAGACCCAGTACTTC
V gene: TRBV7-2; clone size: medium-sized; D gene: -; J gene: TRBJ2-7; CDR3 protein: CASSPNSVTRSYEQYF; CDR3 DNA: TGTGCCAGCAGCCCAAATTCCGTGACTAGGTCCTACGAGCAGTACTTC
V gene: TRBV10-1; clone size: medium-sized; D gene: -; J gene: TRBJ2-3; CDR3 protein: CASSGTASTDTQYF; CDR3 DNA: TGCGCCAGCAGTGGGACAGCTAGCACAGATACGCAGTATTTT
V gene: TRBV10-1; clone size: medium-sized; D gene: -; J gene: TRBJ2-2; CDR3 protein: CASASGRGAGGELFF; CDR3 DNA: TGCGCCAGCGCGTCGGGCAGGGGCGCAGGCGGGGAGCTGTTTTTT